This is a list of T cell receptor beta chains from one sample in a study of response to subunit inactivated influenza vaccine. TCRdb used MiXCR to reprocess the RT-PCR reads, holding one entry per CDR3 protein. The table has 600,000 to 850,000 distinct CDR3 sequences, around 15% seen once. The sequences come from PBMCs from blood, collected around two weeks before vaccination. These receptors originate from a man between 50 and 59 years old who received an inactivated influenza vaccine. The CDR3 runs from the conserved cysteine through the conserved F or W. The order of the fields is CDR3 protein, CDR3 DNA, J gene, clone size, D gene, V gene. D genes are given only for firm matches. Clone size is not always given. Where it is, it says once, few, many or a class for expanded clones.

CDR3: CASRRDRGRIETQYF
DNA: TGTGCCAGCAGGAGGGACAGGGGGCGAATAGAGACCCAGTACTTC
J: TRBJ2-5
size: -
D: TRBD1
V: TRBV6-1

CDR3: CASSQEKGSPLHF
DNA: TGTGCCAGCAGCCAAGAAAAGGGTTCACCCCTCCACTTT
J: TRBJ1-6
size: many
D: -
V: TRBV4-2

CDR3: CASSLFMTYSGNTIYF
DNA: TGTGCCAGCAGTTTATTTATGACATACTCTGGAAACACCATATATTTT
J: TRBJ1-3
size: few
D: -
V: TRBV28

CDR3: CASRGSGTADNSPLHF
DNA: TGCGCCAGCAGGGGTTCCGGGACAGCGGATAATTCACCCCTCCACTTT
J: TRBJ1-6
size: few
D: TRBD1
V: TRBV5-1

CDR3: CASSQRLASNTGELFF
DNA: TGCGCCAGCAGCCAACGTCTAGCGTCTAACACCGGGGAGCTGTTTTTT
J: TRBJ2-2
size: few
D: -
V: TRBV4-3

CDR3: CASSFSGLTGDYTF
DNA: TGTGCCAGCAGCTTTTCCGGTCTCACCGGTGACTACACCTTC
J: TRBJ1-2
size: -
D: -
V: TRBV7-9

CDR3: CSAKAETQYF
DNA: TGCAGCGCGAAGGCCGAGACCCAGTACTTC
J: TRBJ2-5
size: many
D: -
V: TRBV29-1

CDR3: CSARTTSDIYNEQFF
DNA: TGCAGTGCCAGGACGACTAGCGACATCTACAATGAGCAGTTCTTC
J: TRBJ2-1
size: -
D: TRBD2
V: TRBV20-1

CDR3: CASSQDNPNRGEQFF
DNA: TGTGCCAGCAGCCAAGATAACCCCAATCGAGGTGAGCAGTTCTTC
J: TRBJ2-1
size: -
D: -
V: TRBV3-1

CDR3: CASSPPWGSRSYEQYF
DNA: TGTGCCAGCTCACCTCCTTGGGGGTCTCGCTCCTACGAGCAGTACTTC
J: TRBJ2-7
size: -
D: -
V: TRBV18

CDR3: CASSPRHGTSKWTQYF
DNA: TGTGCCAGCAGCCCCCGACACGGGACGTCAAAGTGGACCCAGTACTTC
J: TRBJ2-5
size: -
D: -
V: TRBV11-2

CDR3: CSARDNYNEQFF
DNA: TGCAGTGCTAGAGATAACTACAATGAGCAGTTCTTC
J: TRBJ2-1
size: -
D: -
V: TRBV20-1

CDR3: CASSSGWGNQPQHF
DNA: TGTGCCAGCAGCTCCGGCTGGGGAAATCAGCCCCAGCATTTT
J: TRBJ1-5
size: many
D: -
V: TRBV5-5

CDR3: CASSFRGQGEQFF
DNA: TGTGCCAGCAGTTTCAGGGGTCAGGGTGAGCAGTTCTTC
J: TRBJ2-1
size: -
D: -
V: TRBV28

CDR3: CSAPTPETQYF
DNA: TGCAGTGCGCCTACCCCAGAGACCCAGTACTTC
J: TRBJ2-5
size: few
D: -
V: TRBV20-1

CDR3: CAISVHTYEQYF
DNA: TGTGCCATCAGTGTACATACCTACGAGCAGTACTTC
J: TRBJ2-7
size: -
D: -
V: TRBV10-3

CDR3: CASRPGTGKETQYF
DNA: TGCGCCAGCCGCCCCGGGACAGGGAAAGAGACCCAGTACTTC
J: TRBJ2-5
size: many
D: TRBD1
V: TRBV5-1

CDR3: CATSDSLGGGETQYF
DNA: TGTGCCACCAGTGACTCACTAGGGGGGGGAGAGACCCAGTACTTC
J: TRBJ2-5
size: few
D: -
V: TRBV24-1

CDR3: CASSVGPAGGNSEQFF
DNA: TGTGCCAGCAGCGTAGGTCCAGCGGGAGGGAACAGTGAGCAGTTCTTC
J: TRBJ2-1
size: -
D: TRBD2
V: TRBV9

CDR3: CSAKRQVQETQYF
DNA: TGCAGTGCTAAAAGACAGGTTCAAGAGACCCAGTACTTC
J: TRBJ2-5
size: few
D: -
V: TRBV20-1

CDR3: CASSLETLAGGNEQFF
DNA: TGTGCCAGCAGTTTAGAGACACTAGCGGGGGGCAATGAGCAGTTCTTC
J: TRBJ2-1
size: -
D: TRBD2
V: TRBV12-3/TRBV12-4

CDR3: CASSLGEGDGYTF
DNA: TGTGCCAGCAGCTTAGGCGAGGGGGATGGCTACACCTTC
J: TRBJ1-2
size: many
D: -
V: TRBV7-9

CDR3: CASSLKAGGSKETQYF
DNA: TGTGCCAGCAGCCTTAAAGCGGGGGGGTCGAAAGAGACCCAGTACTTC
J: TRBJ2-5
size: -
D: TRBD2
V: TRBV4-2

CDR3: CASSQDTSGRYEQYF
DNA: TGTGCCAGCAGCCAAGATACTAGCGGGAGGTACGAGCAGTACTTC
J: TRBJ2-7
size: few
D: TRBD2
V: TRBV4-2

CDR3: CASSFSGRIDEQFF
DNA: TGTGCCAGCAGTTTTAGCGGGAGGATAGATGAGCAGTTCTTC
J: TRBJ2-1
size: -
D: TRBD2
V: TRBV27

CDR3: CASRQQGGGTDTQYF
DNA: TGCGCCAGCAGGCAACAGGGAGGAGGCACAGATACGCAGTATTTT
J: TRBJ2-3
size: many
D: -
V: TRBV5-1

CDR3: CASSSGSMNTQYF
DNA: TGCGCCAGCTCTAGCGGGAGTATGAATACGCAGTATTTT
J: TRBJ2-3
size: -
D: TRBD2
V: TRBV5-1

CDR3: CSAGGRAVGGANVLTF
DNA: TGCAGTGCCGGGGGGAGGGCCGTCGGTGGGGCCAACGTCCTGACTTTC
J: TRBJ2-6
size: -
D: TRBD2
V: TRBV20-1

CDR3: CASTGGPGDTQYF
DNA: TGTGCCAGCACAGGCGGTCCAGGGGATACGCAGTATTTT
J: TRBJ2-3
size: many
D: -
V: TRBV12-3/TRBV12-4

CDR3: CSAPKNRDGELFF
DNA: TGCAGTGCTCCTAAAAACCGGGACGGGGAGCTGTTTTTT
J: TRBJ2-2
size: many
D: -
V: TRBV20-1

CDR3: CATSRDWGGPYTGELFF
DNA: TGTGCCACCAGCAGAGATTGGGGGGGCCCTTACACCGGGGAGCTGTTTTTT
J: TRBJ2-2
size: -
D: -
V: TRBV15

CDR3: CASRRTASTYEQYF
DNA: TGTGCCAGCAGGCGGACAGCCTCTACCTACGAGCAGTACTTC
J: TRBJ2-7
size: few
D: -
V: TRBV6-2/TRBV6-3

CDR3: CASGTDTQYF
DNA: TGTGCCAGCGGTACAGATACGCAGTATTTT
J: TRBJ2-3
size: few
D: -
V: TRBV12-3/TRBV12-4

CDR3: CASSLSVTQRETQYF
DNA: TGTGCCAGCAGCTTATCTGTGACCCAAAGGGAGACCCAGTACTTC
J: TRBJ2-5
size: few
D: -
V: TRBV7-7

CDR3: CASSTRQGASEKLFF
DNA: TGTGCCAGCAGCACTAGACAGGGCGCTTCTGAAAAACTGTTTTTT
J: TRBJ1-4
size: -
D: TRBD1
V: TRBV7-8

CDR3: CAISDQWQGADTQYF
DNA: TGTGCCATCAGTGATCAATGGCAGGGGGCAGATACGCAGTATTTT
J: TRBJ2-3
size: -
D: TRBD1
V: TRBV10-3